Each of the 23 T cell receptor beta chains below was sequenced from the same sample in a study of identical twins. Via MiXCR, TCRdb re-called the 5' RACE reads, giving one row per CDR3 protein. The table shows hundreds of thousands of distinct CDR3 sequences, with 8% to 9% occurring only once. These data also featured in a second study, about yellow fever vaccine responses in identical twins.

Input material: PBMCs. All receptors derive from a woman aged 18-30 years in good health.

The sample holds a few counts of this clonotype. The rearrangement uses TRBV4-3 and TRBJ2-7; the D is unclear. The CDR3 sequence is 14 residues long. Germline assignment: CDR1 LGHNA and CDR2 YSLEER. Deletions cut 0 bases from V and 0 bases from J, with 6 bases between. The CDR3 loop reads CASSQDQYSYEQYF. The CDR3 DNA follows: TGCGCCAGCAGCCAAGATCAATACTCCTACGAGCAGTACTTC.

Points on this clonotype: One junction end disagrees with the germline gene, perhaps due to a read error. The rearrangement joins TRBV7-3 to TRBJ2-1; D possibly matches TRBD1 or TRBD2 (6 bases each). The CDR3 contains 14 residues. Germline CDR1 is SGHTA and CDR2 is FQGTGA. CDR3: CASSFGGRSAEQIF. As DNA, the CDR3 is TGTGCCAGCAGCTTCGGGGGCCGCAGTGCTGAGCAGATCTTC.

V is TRBV3-1 and J is TRBJ2-7, with 9 bases lining up with TRBD1. J was trimmed by 5 bases and V by 1 base; bases with no gene match: 6. Germline CDR1 and CDR2: LGHDT and YNNKEL (reference sequence). The CDR3 contains 15 residues. The CDR3 region is CASSQVQGAWDEQYF. In DNA, the CDR3 is TGTGCCAGCAGCCAAGTACAGGGGGCGTGGGACGAGCAGTACTTC.

The chain uses TRBV13 and TRBJ1-1; D gene unclear. Trimming removed 5 bases at V and 0 bases at J, with 13 bases between. The CDR3 runs 15 residues. CDR1 is PRHDT and CDR2 is FYEKMQ in the germline V gene (reference sequence). CDR3 sequence: CASSRVGPMNTEAFF. In nucleotides, the CDR3 is TGTGCCAGCAGCCGCGTCGGCCCAATGAACACTGAAGCTTTCTTT.

The chain is built from TRBV5-1 and TRBJ2-7; a possible D gene is TRBD2 (7 bases). Germline V CDR1 and CDR2: SGHRS, YFSETQ. This CDR3 region has 16 residues. Trimming stripped 0 bases from V and 1 base from J, with 14 bases between. This CDR3 reads CASSLVGGLVSYEQYF. The CDR3, as DNA: TGCGCCAGCAGCTTGGTCGGGGGGCTCGTGTCCTACGAGCAGTACTTC. The full variable domain, its missing parts supplied by reference TRBV5-1 and TRBJ2-7, is KAGVTQTPRYLIKTRGQQVTLSCSPISGHRSVSWYQQTPGQGLQFLFEYFSETQRNKGNFPGRFSGRQFSNSRSEMNVSTLELGDSALYLCASSLVGGLVSYEQYFGPGTRLTVT.

The J gene is TRBJ1-2, the V gene TRBV10-3; D call uncertain. CDR1 ENHRY and CDR2 SYGVKD come from the germline V gene. V gave up 3 bases and J gave up 2 bases, with 7 bases separating them. The CDR3 is 13 residues long. In DNA form, the CDR3 reads TGTGCCATCAGTGACAGTTCGAACTATGGCTACACCTTC. Translated, it gives CAISDSSNYGYTF.

The rearrangement uses TRBV2 and TRBJ2-7; 10 nucleotides line up with TRBD1. V lost 2 bases, J lost 3 bases, and 10 bases stayed unmatched. The CDR3 has 17 amino acids. Germline V gene lookup returns CDR1 SNHLY and CDR2 FYNNEI. The CDR3 is CASSERTGGRASYEQYF. In DNA form, the CDR3 reads TGTGCCAGCAGTGAACGGACAGGGGGTAGGGCTAGCTACGAGCAGTACTTC.

The rearrangement joins TRBV11-2 to TRBJ1-5; TRBD1 is a possible D gene (6 bases). V shed 1 base and J shed 9 bases, with 13 bases lying between them. Germline V lookup: CDR1 SGHAT, CDR2 FQNNGV. The CDR3 spans 14 residues. CDR3 nucleotide sequence: TGTGCCAGCAGCTTAGTCGAGGGGGGTGGGCCCCAGCATTTT. This gives the protein CASSLVEGGGPQHF.

In this sample, this clonotype turned up many times. CDR3 DNA: TGTGCCATCAGGGCTAGCGGGGACTCCTACGAGCAGTACTTC. Protein product: CAIRASGDSYEQYF. The chain has TRBV10-3 and TRBJ2-7; the match to TRBD2 covers 9 bases. Trimming removed 6 bases from V and 0 bases from J; junction bases left unmatched: 3. Germline V CDR1 and CDR2: ENHRY, SYGVKD. The CDR3 spans 14 residues.

A word on this clonotype: One junction end does not reproduce the germline sequence, and a read error may be involved. This chain uses TRBV7-9 with TRBJ2-5; perhaps D is TRBD1 or TRBD2 (5 bases each). Germline CDR1 and CDR2: SEHNR and FQNEAQ (reference sequence). The CDR3 loop spans 14 amino acids. CDR3 in DNA: TGTGCCAGCAGCTCAGGGACCGGCCAAGAGACCAAGTACTTC. This encodes CASSSGTGQETKYF.

This clonotype has a handful of counts. The chain recombines TRBV3-1 with TRBJ2-1; tentative D call: TRBD2 (7 bases). The ends were cut back, 1 base at V and 0 bases at J, with 10 bases in the middle. The CDR3 is 16 amino acids. Germline V CDR1 and CDR2: LGHDT, YNNKEL (reference sequence). Here the CDR3 DNA reads TGTGCCAGCAGCCAAGGGCGGGGGCCCTCCTACAATGAGCAGTTCTTC. It codes for CASSQGRGPSYNEQFF.

In its sample, this clonotype was seen many times. The chain employs TRBV12-3 or TRBV12-4 and TRBJ2-5, with a weak D call TRBD2 (5 bases). With 0 bases removed from V and 1 base from J, the gap between germline ends came to 9 bases. The CDR3 is 15 amino acids. CDR3 nucleotide sequence: TGTGCCAGCAGTTTAGCTGGACTTTCCCAAGAGACCCAGTACTTC. As protein: CASSLAGLSQETQYF.

This clonotype was observed many times. The chain has TRBV7-9 and TRBJ2-1; 8 nucleotides align to TRBD2. V was pared by 3 bases and J by 1 base, with 2 bases of the junction left unmatched. Germline CDR1 and CDR2: SEHNR and FQNEAQ (reference sequence). The CDR3 totals 15 residues. CDR3 coding DNA: TGTGCCAGCAGCTTTGCGGGGGGTTCCTACAATGAGCAGTTCTTC. Residues: CASSFAGGSYNEQFF.

This clonotype turned up a few times. The V and J genes are TRBV7-2 and TRBJ1-2; D ambiguous. V lost 5 bases and J lost 8, with 9 bases in between. From germline, CDR1 is SGHTA and CDR2 FQGNSA. The CDR3 spans 11 residues. The CDR3 sequence is CASSTSKGYTF. The CDR3 DNA is TGTGCCAGCAGCACGTCGAAAGGCTACACCTTC.

Many counts were recorded for this clonotype. The chain recombines TRBV2 with TRBJ2-1, with 8 bases lining up with TRBD1. CDR1 is SNHLY, CDR2 FYNNEI, per germline. The junction had 5 bases not matched to a gene; V was cut back by 1 base and J by 6 bases. The CDR3 is 15 residues long. DNA for the CDR3: TGTGCCAGCAGTGAAGGGCAGGGGGCTCCCAATGAGCAGTTCTTC. Translating it yields CASSEGQGAPNEQFF. The variable domain in full, completed from reference TRBV2 and TRBJ2-1, reads EPEVTQTPSHQVTQMGQEVILRCVPISNHLYFYWYRQILGQKVEFLVSFYNNEISEKSEIFDDQFSVERPDGSNFTLKIRSTKLEDSAMYFCASSEGQGAPNEQFFGPGTRLTVL.

This clonotype was counted a few times. This CDR3 reads CSVVPGQGAEQYF. CDR3 coding DNA: TGCAGCGTAGTACCGGGACAGGGGGCCGAGCAGTACTTC. V is TRBV29-1 and J is TRBJ2-7; 12 bases match TRBD1. Germline CDR1 is SQVTM and CDR2 is ANQGSEA. The trim removed 6 bases at V and 6 bases at J, leaving 6 bases unmatched. The CDR3 covers 13 residues.

V and J are TRBV6-5 and TRBJ2-7, with D possibly TRBD1 on 5 matching bases. This CDR3 region has 17 residues. Trimming left V 0 bases short and J 1 base short, with 16 bases between. CDR1 MNHEY and CDR2 SVGAGI come from the germline V gene. The CDR3 spells CASSYSQGLQISYEQYF. CDR3 sequence (DNA): TGTGCCAGCAGTTACTCTCAGGGTCTTCAAATTTCCTACGAGCAGTACTTC.

This clonotype was picked up a small number of times. V gene TRBV7-2 combines with J gene TRBJ2-7, with a tentative D call TRBD1 (6 bases). The CDR3 runs 12 residues. V shed 5 bases and J shed 9 bases, with 14 bases lying between them. From germline, CDR1 is SGHTA and CDR2 FQGNSA. The CDR3 nucleotides read TGTGCCAGCAGCGAAGGGGGTTGGGGGCAGTACTTC. This gives the protein CASSEGGWGQYF.

This clonotype came up a few times. V gene TRBV10-2 combines with J gene TRBJ2-5; TRBD2 agrees at 13 bases. Per germline, CDR1 WSHSY and CDR2 SAAADI. The CDR3 covers 19 residues. The V gene end was trimmed by 7 bases and the J gene end by 4 bases; junction bases not matched to a gene: 18. CDR3 in amino acids: CASTPGTSGTLIQGETQYF. Written as DNA, the CDR3 is TGCGCCAGCACCCCGGGGACTAGCGGGACTCTAATACAGGGAGAGACCCAGTACTTC.

This chain connects TRBV7-9 to TRBJ2-1; 9 bases align to TRBD2. The CDR3 sequence is 16 residues long. The trim removed 7 bases at V and 2 bases at J, leaving 9 bases unmatched. Germline CDR1 reads SEHNR; CDR2 reads FQNEAQ (reference sequence). The CDR3 here is CASMSDTSGPYNEQFF. CDR3 DNA: TGTGCCAGCATGTCGGATACTAGCGGGCCCTACAATGAGCAGTTCTTC.

The V gene is TRBV4-3, the J gene TRBJ2-3; D is unclear. Germline lookup yields CDR1 LGHNA and CDR2 YSLEER. CDR3 size: 14 residues. With 0 bases removed from V and 2 bases from J, the gap between germline ends came to 6 bases. The CDR3 is CASSQEIHTDTQYF. Written as DNA, the CDR3 is TGCGCCAGCAGCCAAGAAATTCACACAGATACGCAGTATTTT.

Ten or more counts support this clonotype. The chain has TRBV5-1 and TRBJ2-6; 7 bases line up with TRBD1. The CDR3 length is 17 residues. J was trimmed by 0 bases and V by 2 bases; bases with no gene match: 5. Germline CDR1 and CDR2: SGHRS and YFSETQ. The CDR3, as DNA: TGCGCCAGCAGCTTCGGAACAGGGGTCTCTGGGGCCAACGTCCTGACTTTC. Translated, it gives CASSFGTGVSGANVLTF.

At least ten counts were recorded for this clonotype. The chain joins TRBV15 to TRBJ2-7; D gene unclear. Germline CDR1 and CDR2: LNHNV and YYDKDF (reference sequence). The CDR3 has 13 residues. V lost 4 bases and J lost 0, with 7 bases in between. The CDR3 is CATSKLYSYEQYF. CDR3 coding DNA: TGTGCCACCAGCAAACTGTACTCCTACGAGCAGTACTTC.